These T cell receptor beta chains were read from a single sample in a study of shared clonotypes between healthy human individuals. Profiling relied on immunoSEQ multiplex PCR, and the TCRdb table lists in-frame clones only, not all of them. The table has about 2.1 million clones, 85% to 95% seen once. The sample was naive CD8+ T cells from PBMCs. The source of these receptors is a young man in good health. Some clones in this sample may be carry-over from other donors' samples. The CDR3 runs from the conserved cysteine through the conserved F or W.

J gene: TRBJ2-5; V gene: TRBV29-1; CDR3 protein: CSVDFGTDQETQYF
J gene: TRBJ2-1; V gene: TRBV27; CDR3 protein: CASSFGGTGLNEQFF
J gene: TRBJ2-7; V gene: TRBV11-2; CDR3 protein: CASSSGGVAGVSGEQYF
J gene: TRBJ1-2; V gene: TRBV5-1; CDR3 protein: CASNDGGQPNYGYTF
J gene: TRBJ2-1; V gene: TRBV7-3; CDR3 protein: CASSLGWASSYNEQFF
J gene: TRBJ2-7; V gene: TRBV10-2; CDR3 protein: CASSLGGTVSYEQYF
J gene: TRBJ2-7; V gene: TRBV6-5; CDR3 protein: CASSQGLAYEQYF
J gene: TRBJ2-1; V gene: TRBV27; CDR3 protein: CASSLRGDWGEQFF
J gene: TRBJ1-2; V gene: TRBV4-1; CDR3 protein: CASSVIGSYGYTF
J gene: TRBJ1-3; V gene: TRBV29-1; CDR3 protein: CSVIRNTIYF
J gene: TRBJ1-1; V gene: TRBV6-5; CDR3 protein: CASSYYGTGLAEAFF
J gene: TRBJ2-2; V gene: TRBV19; CDR3 protein: CASSIAWGQDTGELFF
J gene: TRBJ2-7; V gene: TRBV27; CDR3 protein: CASSPGTSYYEQYF
J gene: TRBJ2-2; V gene: TRBV4-2; CDR3 protein: CASSHLAGDTGELFF
J gene: TRBJ2-2; V gene: TRBV9; CDR3 protein: CASSVQGAGELFF
J gene: TRBJ1-1; V gene: TRBV27; CDR3 protein: CASSLGRDTEAFF
J gene: TRBJ2-5; V gene: TRBV5-4; CDR3 protein: CASSLVLAGGQQETQYF